This T cell receptor (beta chain) was captured in a study of T cells after yellow fever vaccination. Germline CDR1 is PRHDT and CDR2 is FYEKMQ (reference sequence). The V gene lost 5 bases and the J gene lost 1 base, with 16 bases spanning the gap. The CDR3 runs to 16 residues. Template switching with 5'RACE generated the TCR cDNA and added a universal primer site and UMIs. Via MiXCR, TCRdb re-called the 5' RACE reads, giving one row per CDR3 protein. In the table there are approximately 580,000 distinct CDR3 sequences, roughly a sixth of which are singletons. This clonotype was seen only a few times.

The input for sequencing was PBMCs, taken 4 to 6 days after the first yellow fever vaccination. The sequence was collected from a man aged 18 to 35 who received the YFV17D yellow fever vaccine. The chain joins TRBV13 to TRBJ2-3; perhaps TRBD2 as D (5 bases). Here the CDR3 DNA reads TGTGCCAGCAGCCCCGGACTGGACCATCGCACAGATACGCAGTATTTT. It codes for CASSPGLDHRTDTQYF.